These T cell receptor beta chains were read from a single sample in a study of blood T cell repertoires in COVID-19. The repertoire was sequenced with immunoSEQ multiplex PCR; TCRdb's copy has only in-frame clones and lacks some. Of approximately 65,000 clones listed, about 86% are singletons. The source material was peripheral blood. The origin of the receptors is a man between 50 and 59 years old with acute or convalescent COVID-19. The CDR3 runs from the conserved cysteine through the conserved F or W. Fields, in order: D gene, J gene, clone size, V gene, CDR3 protein, CDR3 DNA. D genes are given only for firm matches. Size is omitted from some rows. Given values are once, few, many or a class for expanded clones.

TRBD1,TRBJ1-1,once,TRBV19,CASSSLGQGASEAFF,TGTGCCAGTAGCAGTCTGGGACAGGGGGCATCTGAAGCTTTCTTT
TRBD1,TRBJ2-7,-,TRBV20-1,CSASSFVDRGSYEQYF,TGCAGTGCTAGTAGCTTCGTGGACAGGGGATCCTACGAGCAGTACTTC
TRBD2,TRBJ2-6,-,TRBV20-1,CSASVLAGQSGANVLTF,TGCAGTGCTAGTGTACTAGCGGGCCAGTCTGGGGCCAACGTCCTGACTTTC
TRBD1,TRBJ1-1,-,TRBV30,CAWSRTGDTEAFF,TGTGCCTGGAGTAGAACAGGGGACACTGAAGCTTTCTTT
TRBD2,TRBJ2-2,-,TRBV9,CASSPGGANTGELFF,TGTGCCAGCAGCCCGGGGGGGGCGAACACCGGGGAGCTGTTTTTT
-,TRBJ2-1,once,TRBV28,CASSPHNEQFF,TGTGCCAGCAGTCCCCATAATGAGCAGTTCTTC
-,TRBJ1-1,-,TRBV5-8,CASSLRLGGEAFF,TGTGCCAGCAGTCTCCGACTTGGTGGTGAAGCTTTCTTT
TRBD2,TRBJ2-1,-,TRBV9,CASSVVPLAGGEQFF,TGTGCCAGCAGCGTAGTGCCCCTAGCGGGAGGGGAGCAGTTCTTC
TRBD2,TRBJ2-1,-,TRBV27,CASSLSNVGGFYNEQFF,TGTGCCAGCAGTTTATCGAATGTCGGGGGGTTCTACAATGAGCAGTTCTTC
TRBD1,TRBJ2-7,few,TRBV13,CASSHMDRGLLDEQYF,TGTGCCAGCAGCCACATGGACAGGGGGCTGTTGGATGAGCAGTACTTC
-,TRBJ2-5,once,TRBV2,CASSELSVQETQYF,TGTGCCAGCAGTGAATTGAGTGTCCAAGAGACCCAGTACTTC
TRBD2,TRBJ2-2,-,TRBV5-1,CASSSLPGLADGELFF,TGCGCCAGCAGCTCGCTCCCGGGACTAGCGGACGGGGAGCTGTTTTTT
TRBD2,TRBJ2-2,-,TRBV9,CASSVERGAPVNTGELFF,TGTGCCAGCAGCGTAGAGCGGGGGGCCCCGGTGAACACCGGGGAGCTGTTTTTT
TRBD2,TRBJ2-3,once,TRBV19,CASSKRTRTSLYTDTQYF,TGTGCCAGTAGTAAGAGGACCCGGACTAGCCTCTACACAGATACGCAGTATTTT
TRBD2,TRBJ2-3,-,TRBV11-3,CASSSGLAGGTDTQYF,TGTGCCAGCAGCTCTGGACTAGCGGGGGGCACAGATACGCAGTATTTT
-,TRBJ1-3,-,TRBV9,CASSVEPIQGSGNTIYF,TGTGCCAGCAGCGTAGAACCAATACAGGGATCTGGAAACACCATATATTTT
-,TRBJ2-2,-,TRBV29-1,CSVRGVGGQTGELFF,TGCAGCGTGAGGGGAGTCGGGGGGCAAACCGGGGAGCTGTTTTTT
TRBD1,TRBJ1-2,-,TRBV27,CASSLTGGYGYTF,TGTGCCAGCAGTTTAACAGGGGGATATGGCTACACCTTC
-,TRBJ2-4,-,TRBV19,CASSMIGRARTSSERNIQYF,TGTGCCAGTAGTATGATTGGTCGCGCGCGGACATCCTCCGAAAGAAACATTCAGTACTTC
-,TRBJ1-4,-,TRBV27,CATSLGGPGANEKLFF,TGTGCCACCTCCCTCGGGGGGCCGGGGGCTAATGAAAAACTGTTTTTT